The next 32 T cell receptor beta chains were all read from a single sample in a study of T cell repertoires in cytomegalovirus infection. Each CDR3 protein is one row after TCRdb ran MiXCR on the reads. The sample gives 45,000 to 55,000 distinct CDR3 sequences, 20% to 25% of which show up once; roughly 89% is in the top ten. Which antigens these TCRs recognize remains unknown. Sequenced material: CD8+ T cells from cultured PBMCs, taken from culture after CMV antigen stimulation. These receptors were obtained from a human donor in good health (CMV status not recorded). Some clones in this sample may be carry-over from other donors' samples.

The rearrangement joins TRBV6-2 or TRBV6-3 to TRBJ2-7; TRBD2 is a possible D gene (5 bases). The V gene lost 4 bases and the J gene lost 2 bases, with 12 bases spanning the gap. The V gene's germline CDR1 is MNHEY and CDR2 SVGEGT. The CDR3 is 14 amino acids. The CDR3 DNA reads TGTGCCAGCAGTTTTAGCGACGGAGCCTACGAGCAGTACTTC. Translation: CASSFSDGAYEQYF.

This clonotype was detected only once. The chain has TRBV7-6 and TRBJ2-3; 10 bases match TRBD2. V shed 3 bases and J 7 bases; nucleotides not matched to a gene: 7. The CDR3 has 15 amino acids. Germline loops: CDR1 SGHVS, CDR2 FNYEAQ. Here the CDR3 reads CASSFKREGVNTQYF. The CDR3 DNA sequence: TGTGCCAGCAGCTTCAAGCGGGAGGGGGTGAATACGCAGTATTTT.

The chain links TRBV5-6 to TRBJ2-7; the D gene could be TRBD1 or TRBD2 (5 bases each). The CDR3 is 14 amino acids. V lost 4 bases and J lost 2, with 13 bases in between. Per the germline V gene, CDR1 is SGHDT and CDR2 is YYEEEE. CDR3 amino acids: CASSTGTATYEQYF. CDR3 bases: TGTGCCAGCAGCACGGGGACGGCGACCTACGAGCAGTACTTC.

The rearrangement joins TRBV7-2 to TRBJ2-3; no reliable D call. The V gene's germline CDR1 is SGHTA and CDR2 FQGNSA. V lost 3 bases to trimming and J lost 0 bases, with 10 bases between them. The CDR3 has 15 residues. As DNA, the CDR3 is TGTGCCAGCAGCTTCACGGAAAGTAGCACAGATACGCAGTATTTT. Encoded protein: CASSFTESSTDTQYF. Full variable domain (remainder filled in from reference TRBV7-2 and TRBJ2-3): GAGVSQSPSNKVTEKGKDVELRCDPISGHTALYWYRQSLGQGLEFLIYFQGNSAPDKSGLPSDRFSAERTGGSVSTLTIQRTQQEDSAVYLCASSFTESSTDTQYFGPGTRLTVL.

This clonotype was seen more than once but under ten times. The chain carries TRBV27 and TRBJ2-3, with a possible D match to TRBD2 (5 bases). This CDR3 is 14 amino acids long. The germline V gene has CDR1 MNHEY and CDR2 SMNVEV (reference sequence). V lost 6 bases to trimming and J lost 8 bases, with 18 bases between them. The CDR3 loop reads CASSDRPGGVTQYF. The CDR3 DNA sequence: TGTGCCAGCAGCGATCGGCCAGGAGGAGTTACGCAGTATTTT.

This clonotype has only a few counts. V is TRBV7-8 and J is TRBJ2-3, with 8 bases fitting TRBD2. CDR3 length: 14 amino acids. Trimming cost V 2 bases and J 5 bases; bases outside gene matches: 3. Germline V CDR1 and CDR2: SGHVS, FQNEAQ. The CDR3 sequence is CASSLSGSLDTQYF. The DNA for the CDR3 is TGTGCCAGCAGCTTAAGCGGGAGTCTAGATACGCAGTATTTT.

The chain employs TRBV27 and TRBJ1-1, with 8 nucleotides matching TRBD1. Germline values: CDR1 MNHEY, CDR2 SMNVEV (reference sequence). Trimming removed 6 bases from V and 7 bases from J; junction bases left unmatched: 13. The CDR3 runs 15 residues. The CDR3 bases are TGTGCCAGCAGCCCCCGGACAGGGTGGGAGGATGAAGCTTTCTTT. Its protein is CASSPRTGWEDEAFF.

The chain links TRBV7-8 to TRBJ2-2; 10 nucleotides match TRBD2. Trimming at V came to 1 base and at J to 4 bases, leaving 6 bases not matched to a gene. The CDR3 consists of 17 residues. Germline V gives CDR1 SGHVS, CDR2 FQNEAQ. CDR3 region: CASSLEAGGPGTGELFF. The CDR3 DNA reads TGTGCCAGCAGCTTAGAAGCGGGAGGGCCGGGCACCGGGGAGCTGTTTTTT.

This chain uses TRBV6-2 or TRBV6-3 with TRBJ1-5, with D uncertain. Germline CDR1 is MNHEY and CDR2 is SVGEGT. CDR3 length equals 12 residues. The V end lost 9 bases, the J end lost 4 bases, and 10 bases lay between the germline ends. The CDR3 DNA sequence: TGTGCCAGTGGCTTGGCGAATCAGCCCCAGCATTTT. Protein: CASGLANQPQHF.

This clonotype was seen a few times. The chain uses TRBV20-1 and TRBJ1-2; TRBD1 matches 8 bases. Germline V lookup: CDR1 DFQATT, CDR2 SNEGSKA (reference sequence). V gave up 6 bases and J gave up 2 bases; unmatched junction bases: 8. The CDR3 totals 14 residues. The CDR3 spells CSASPGTGNYGYTF. Here the CDR3 DNA reads TGCAGTGCATCTCCGGGGACAGGCAACTATGGCTACACCTTC.

The chain recombines TRBV6-5 with TRBJ1-1; D possibly corresponds to TRBD1 (6 bases). The CDR3 runs 15 residues. Germline CDR1 is MNHEY and CDR2 is SVGAGI. Trimming removed 6 bases at V and 5 bases at J, with 19 bases between. CDR3 DNA sequence: TGTGCCAGCAGCCGCCCGGGACAACCCCGAACTGAAGCTTTCTTT. The encoded protein is CASSRPGQPRTEAFF.

The rearrangement uses TRBV28 and TRBJ1-5; D is perhaps TRBD1 (6 bases). Per the germline V gene, CDR1 is MDHEN and CDR2 is SYDVKM. There are 18 residues in the CDR3. V lost 1 base, J lost 3 bases, and 19 bases lay in between. CDR3 DNA sequence: TGTGCCAGCAGTTTATTTCTCAGGGGAGTGAACATCAATCAGCCCCAGCATTTT. Amino acid sequence: CASSLFLRGVNINQPQHF.

In DNA, the CDR3 is TGTGCCAGCAGCTTAGCTCTGGTCACGAATTCACCCCTCCACTTT. It specifies CASSLALVTNSPLHF. V gene TRBV7-2 combines with J gene TRBJ1-6; D unresolved. The CDR3 totals 15 residues. Germline V CDR1 and CDR2: SGHTA, FQGNSA. Between the trimmed V and J ends, which lost 0 bases and 7 bases, there was a span of 10 bases.

The chain carries TRBV7-2 and TRBJ2-7; unclear D gene. Per the germline V gene, CDR1 is SGHTA and CDR2 is FQGNSA. This CDR3 region has 13 residues. V was clipped by 2 bases and J by 4 bases, with 9 bases between them. As DNA, the CDR3 is TGTGCCAGCAGCTTAAACTCCATATACGAGCAGTACTTC. Its protein product is CASSLNSIYEQYF.

The chain uses TRBV27 and TRBJ2-3, with TRBD2 matching 9 bases. V was pared by 2 bases and J by 0 bases, with 9 bases of the junction left unmatched. CDR3 length: 18 amino acids. Germline values: CDR1 MNHEY, CDR2 SMNVEV (reference sequence). DNA for the CDR3: TGTGCCAGCAGTTTAGCACTAGCGGGTGCCCCAAGCACAGATACGCAGTATTTT. Protein product: CASSLALAGAPSTDTQYF.

The chain couples TRBV12-3 or TRBV12-4 to TRBJ2-2; D possibly uses TRBD1 or TRBD2 (5 bases each). This CDR3 comprises 16 residues. Trimming stripped 3 bases from V and 5 bases from J, with 16 bases between. CDR3 loop: CASSLGPSRGTGELFF. CDR3 DNA sequence: TGTGCCAGCAGTTTGGGACCTTCTCGAGGGACCGGGGAGCTGTTTTTT.

The V call is TRBV9, the J call TRBJ1-6; 10 bases are a match to TRBD1. The germline V gene has CDR1 SGDLS and CDR2 YYNGEE. The J segment lost 7 bases and the V segment lost 3 bases, leaving 4 bases of the junction unmatched. The CDR3 is made up of 15 amino acids. CDR3 protein: CASSATGGGNSPLHF. The CDR3 DNA sequence: TGTGCCAGCAGCGCGACAGGGGGCGGGAATTCACCCCTCCACTTT.

This clonotype was recorded a few times. The J gene is TRBJ2-1, the V gene TRBV19; the match to TRBD2 covers 7 bases. CDR3 length equals 14 residues. V was clipped by 4 bases and J by 2 bases; unmatched bases: 2. Germline assignment: CDR1 LNHDA and CDR2 SQIVND (reference sequence). The CDR3 DNA follows: TGTGCCAGTAGTAGCGGGGGTCCCTACAATGAGCAGTTCTTC. It translates to CASSSGGPYNEQFF.

V is TRBV11-2 and J is TRBJ1-4; no clear D. Germline V gene sequence: CDR1 SGHAT, CDR2 FQNNGV. The CDR3 totals 14 residues. Trimming took off 6 bases at V and 7 bases at J, with 15 bases between the two ends. Written as DNA, the CDR3 is TGTGCCAGCAGGCCGTATAGAGCCGCTGAAAAACTGTTTTTT. It translates to CASRPYRAAEKLFF.

The rearrangement uses TRBV5-4 and TRBJ1-6; TRBD1 is a possible D gene (5 bases). The CDR3 has 15 amino acids. V lost 2 bases and J lost 0, with 6 bases in between. CDR1 is SGHNT and CDR2 is YYREEE in the germline V gene (reference sequence). DNA of the CDR3: TGTGCCAGCAGCTTCGGGGGCTCCTATAATTCACCCCTCCACTTT. This gives the protein CASSFGGSYNSPLHF. Full variable domain (outside the CDR3, taken from reference TRBV5-4 and TRBJ1-6): ETGVTQSPTHLIKTRGQQVTLRCSSQSGHNTVSWYQQALGQGPQFIFQYYREEENGRGNFPPRFSGLQFPNYSSELNVNALELDDSALYLCASSFGGSYNSPLHFGNGTRLTVT.

The genes are TRBV11-2 and TRBJ2-7, with D hard to call. V gave up 5 bases and J gave up 6 bases, with 23 bases separating them. CDR1 is SGHAT, CDR2 FQNNGV, per germline. The CDR3 has 16 amino acids. CDR3 coding DNA: TGTGCCAGCAGCCCGAGACCCGAAACTCTAAGTGGCGAGCAGTACTTC. This gives the protein CASSPRPETLSGEQYF.

This clonotype was counted at least ten times. The chain combines TRBV7-9 with TRBJ1-2; no clear D. Germline loops: CDR1 SEHNR, CDR2 FQNEAQ (reference sequence). Between the trimmed V and J ends, which lost 5 bases and 4 bases, there was a span of 14 bases. The CDR3 contains 14 residues. The CDR3 DNA is TGTGCCAGCAGCAACCTCGCGACAAGCTATGGCTACACCTTC. Its translation: CASSNLATSYGYTF.

This chain's CDR3 is CASSIQRESRNEQFF. The CDR3, as DNA: TGTGCCAGCAGCATCCAGCGGGAGTCGCGGAATGAGCAGTTCTTC. The V gene is TRBV7-2, the J gene TRBJ2-1; 8 bases align to TRBD2. CDR3 length equals 15 residues. Germline V CDR1 and CDR2: SGHTA, FQGNSA. V lost 5 bases, J lost 7 bases, and 10 bases stayed unmatched.

This rearrangement joins TRBV6-1 to TRBJ1-1; D gene unclear. The germline V gene encodes CDR1 MNHNS and CDR2 SASEGT. The V gene lost 5 bases and the J gene lost 0 bases, with 25 bases spanning the gap. The CDR3 consists of 19 residues. In DNA form, the CDR3 reads TGTGCCAGCAGTCTTCGTCTCCCGGGATCCGGGCCACTGAACACTGAAGCTTTCTTT. This gives the protein CASSLRLPGSGPLNTEAFF.

The gene calls are TRBV13 and TRBJ1-2; D is ambiguous. This CDR3 spans 15 amino acids. Germline V gives CDR1 PRHDT, CDR2 FYEKMQ (reference sequence). Trimming left V 5 bases short and J 5 bases short, with 18 bases between. The CDR3 coding sequence is TGTGCCAGCAGCCTAAATCAGGATGGTCGTTATGGCTACACCTTC. It codes for CASSLNQDGRYGYTF.

This clonotype was counted between two and nine times. The CDR3 coding sequence is TGTGCCAGCAGCTTAGGGACTGGGCCAGATACGCAGTATTTT. Its protein product is CASSLGTGPDTQYF. This chain joins TRBV11-2 and TRBJ2-3; maybe TRBD2 (5 bases). Trimming took off 1 base at V and 4 bases at J, with 9 bases between the two ends. This CDR3 has 14 residues. Germline V CDR1 and CDR2: SGHAT, FQNNGV.

This sequence joins TRBV7-8 and TRBJ1-1, with D possibly TRBD1 on 5 matching bases. The ends were cut back, 5 bases at V and 0 bases at J, with 7 bases in the middle. Germline V gene data show CDR1 as SGHVS and CDR2 as FQNEAQ. The CDR3 has 13 residues. In DNA, the CDR3 is TGTGCCAGCAGCAGGGGCATGAACACTGAAGCTTTCTTT. It specifies CASSRGMNTEAFF.

This chain links TRBV20-1 with TRBJ2-3, with 11 nucleotides matching TRBD2. J was trimmed by 2 bases and V by 4 bases; bases with no gene match: 5. Germline CDR1 reads DFQATT; CDR2 reads SNEGSKA (reference sequence). The CDR3 spans 15 residues. The CDR3 DNA reads as TGCAGTGCTAAACAACTAGCGGGAGTCACAGATACGCAGTATTTT. It specifies CSAKQLAGVTDTQYF.

The CDR3 loop reads CASSLSRRGLTDTQYF. The CDR3 nucleotides read TGTGCCAGCAGTTTAAGCAGACGGGGGCTCACAGATACGCAGTATTTT. The chain is built from TRBV27 and TRBJ2-3; D is tentatively TRBD1 or TRBD2 (6 bases each). V lost 2 bases to trimming and J lost 2 bases, with 14 bases between them. The CDR3 has 16 amino acids. The germline gives CDR1 MNHEY, CDR2 SMNVEV (reference sequence).

This clonotype was found a few times. This chain's CDR3 is CASRAGTSYTGELFF. The CDR3 DNA reads as TGTGCCAGCAGGGCCGGGACTAGCTATACCGGGGAGCTGTTTTTT. This chain uses TRBV7-2 with TRBJ2-2, with 9 bases identical to TRBD2. Per germline, CDR1 SGHTA and CDR2 FQGNSA. The CDR3 runs 15 residues. The V segment lost 6 bases and the J segment 5 bases; nucleotides outside the gene matches: 7.

This chain links TRBV11-1 with TRBJ2-1; D gene uncertain. The V and J ends lost 3 bases and 8 bases respectively, with 14 bases between them. Germline loops: CDR1 SGHAT, CDR2 FQDESV (reference sequence). CDR3 length: 14 residues. CDR3 DNA: TGTGCCAGCAGCTTCGTACTACGGGCCGATGAGCAGTTCTTC. As protein: CASSFVLRADEQFF.

This clonotype was detected only a few times. The chain uses TRBV11-2 and TRBJ1-4, with 8 bases lining up with TRBD1. This CDR3 comprises 17 residues. Germline assignment: CDR1 SGHAT and CDR2 FQNNGV. The trim removed 0 bases at V and 8 bases at J, leaving 11 bases unmatched. The CDR3: CASSLDRGRGREEKLFF. In nucleotides, the CDR3 is TGTGCCAGCAGCTTAGACCGCGGCAGGGGGCGAGAAGAAAAACTGTTTTTT.